This T cell receptor beta chain came from a study of monozygotic twins with inflammatory bowel disease. From germline, CDR1 is DFQATT and CDR2 SNEGSKA (reference sequence). This CDR3 contains 11 residues. Whole blood without T cell sorting served as the source of isolated total RNA. TCRdb derives one entry per CDR3 protein from the 5' RACE reads, leaving out DNA. The sample table sets out around 400,000 distinct CDR3 sequences. This receptor was taken from a human donor with ulcerative colitis or Crohn's disease, or a healthy co-twin of an affected twin (not recorded which). J is TRBJ1-1 and V is TRBV20-1. The sample comprised blood. The chain's CDR3 is CSASPHTEAFF.